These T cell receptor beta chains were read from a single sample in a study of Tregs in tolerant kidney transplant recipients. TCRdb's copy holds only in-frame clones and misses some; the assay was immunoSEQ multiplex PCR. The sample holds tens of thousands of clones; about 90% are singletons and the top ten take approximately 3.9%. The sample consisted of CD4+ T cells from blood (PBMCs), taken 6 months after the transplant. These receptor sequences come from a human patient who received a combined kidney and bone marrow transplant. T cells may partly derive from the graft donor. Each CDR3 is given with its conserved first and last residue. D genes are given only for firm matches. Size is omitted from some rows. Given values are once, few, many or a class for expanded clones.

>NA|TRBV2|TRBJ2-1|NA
CASKQLIFSYNEQFF
TGTGCCAGCAAACAGCTTATATTCTCCTACAATGAGCAGTTCTTC
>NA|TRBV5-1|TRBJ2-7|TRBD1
CASSLTPGQEYF
TGCGCCAGCAGCTTGACTCCGGGACAGGAGTACTTC
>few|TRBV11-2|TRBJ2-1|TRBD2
CASSRGLADHNEQFF
TGTGCCAGCAGCCGGGGACTAGCGGACCACAATGAGCAGTTCTTC
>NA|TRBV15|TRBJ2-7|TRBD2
CATSRDRLAGAYEQYF
TGTGCCACCAGCAGAGATCGACTAGCGGGAGCTTACGAGCAGTACTTC
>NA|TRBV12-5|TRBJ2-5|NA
CASGLEGIGTQYF
TGTGCTAGTGGTTTGGAGGGGATTGGGACCCAGTACTTC
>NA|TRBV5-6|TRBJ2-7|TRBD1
CASSTGGGYEQYF
TGTGCCAGCAGCACAGGGGGCGGATACGAGCAGTACTTC
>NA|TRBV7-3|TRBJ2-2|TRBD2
CASSLISFRGEGTGELFF
TGTGCCAGCAGCTTAATAAGTTTCCGGGGGGAAGGAACCGGGGAGCTGTTTTTT
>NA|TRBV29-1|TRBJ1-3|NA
CSAHSGNTIYF
TGCAGCGCCCACTCTGGAAACACCATATATTTT
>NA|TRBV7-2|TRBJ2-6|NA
CASSPARVPGANVLTF
TGTGCCAGCAGCCCTGCGCGGGTACCTGGGGCCAACGTCCTGACTTTC
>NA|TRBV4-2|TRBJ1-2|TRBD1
CASSQDGSTDRGPYGYTF
TGTGCCAGCAGCCAAGATGGGAGTACGGACAGGGGCCCCTATGGCTACACCTTC
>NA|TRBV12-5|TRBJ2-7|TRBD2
CASGLVPGEGGGTYEQYF
TGTGCTAGTGGTTTGGTACCCGGGGAGGGTGGGGGGACCTACGAGCAGTACTTC
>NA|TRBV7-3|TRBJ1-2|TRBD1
CASSLGGGGDGYTF
TGTGCCAGCAGCTTAGGAGGGGGCGGGGATGGCTACACCTTC
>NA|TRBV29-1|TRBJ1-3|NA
CSVELGPGNTIYF
TGCAGCGTTGAGCTGGGCCCTGGAAACACCATATATTTT
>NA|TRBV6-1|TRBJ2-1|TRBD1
CASSAGTGPYNEQFF
TGTGCCAGCAGTGCCGGGACAGGGCCCTACAATGAGCAGTTCTTC
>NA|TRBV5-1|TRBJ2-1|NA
CASSFTAGLEQFF
TGCGCCAGCAGCTTCACGGCAGGATTGGAGCAGTTCTTC
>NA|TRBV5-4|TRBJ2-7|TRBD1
CASSFGQGPYEQYF
TGTGCCAGCAGCTTTGGACAGGGGCCTTACGAGCAGTACTTC
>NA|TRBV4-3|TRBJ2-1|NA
CASSQERSYWDEQFF
TGCGCCAGCAGCCAAGAGAGGTCTTATTGGGATGAGCAGTTCTTC
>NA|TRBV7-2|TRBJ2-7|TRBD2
CASSDTGTRGFEQYF
TGTGCCAGCAGCGATACCGGGACTAGAGGTTTCGAGCAGTACTTC
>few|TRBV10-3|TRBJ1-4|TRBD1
CAISVTGANEKLFF
TGTGCCATCAGCGTGACAGGGGCTAATGAAAAACTGTTTTTT
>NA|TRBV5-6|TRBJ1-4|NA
CASSFLNEKLFF
TGTGCCAGCAGCTTCCTTAATGAAAAACTGTTTTTT
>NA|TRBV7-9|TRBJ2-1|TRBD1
CASSRGGTGVNEQFF
TGTGCCAGCAGCCGCGGGGGGACAGGGGTCAATGAGCAGTTCTTC
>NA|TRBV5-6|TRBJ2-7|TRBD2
CASSLATSVYAYEQYF
TGTGCCAGCAGCTTGGCGACTAGCGTGTATGCCTACGAGCAGTACTTC